These 17 T cell receptor beta chains share one sample of origin, sequenced in a study of T cell responses to AZD1222 COVID-19 vaccine. Method: immunoSEQ multiplex PCR; TCRdb's copy keeps in-frame clones and lacks some. The sample yields around 100,000 clones, roughly 89% seen once. The sequencing used peripheral blood, collected on day 0 of AZD1222 vaccination. The receptors derive from an adult in good health.

The chain links TRBV29-1 to TRBJ1-4; D uncertain. Deletions cut 5 bases from V and 6 bases from J, with 7 bases between. The CDR3 consists of 11 residues. Germline values: CDR1 SQVTM, CDR2 ANQGSEA. This CDR3 reads CSVQSDEKLFF. The DNA of the CDR3 is TGCAGCGTTCAGTCAGATGAAAAACTGTTTTTT.

This sequence joins TRBV7-6 and TRBJ2-3; 7 bases line up with TRBD1. The CDR3 covers 16 residues. The J segment lost 2 bases and the V segment lost 4 bases, leaving 9 bases of the junction unmatched. Germline assignment: CDR1 SGHVS and CDR2 FNYEAQ. CDR3 nucleotides: TGTGCCAGCAGCTCAACCCGGGACAGTTACACAGATACGCAGTATTTT. Translating it yields CASSSTRDSYTDTQYF.

V gene TRBV7-9 combines with J gene TRBJ2-7; D unclear. The ends were cut back, 0 bases at V and 7 bases at J, with 7 bases in the middle. The CDR3 is 12 residues long. Germline V gives CDR1 SEHNR, CDR2 FQNEAQ (reference sequence). The DNA for the CDR3 is TGTGCCAGCAGCTTAGCAGACGGGGAGCAGTACTTC. Encoded protein: CASSLADGEQYF.

The chain carries TRBV10-3 and TRBJ2-5, with 11 bases fitting TRBD2. The CDR3 is 14 amino acids. Germline CDR1 ENHRY, CDR2 SYGVKD. V shed 4 bases, J shed 5 bases, and the junction held 3 bases outside the gene matches. The CDR3, as DNA: TGTGCCATCAGTGGCACTAGCGGGAGTGAGACCCAGTACTTC. Translation gives CAISGTSGSETQYF.

The CDR3 sequence is CASSQSVVGELFF. As DNA, the CDR3 is TGTGCCAGCAGCCAATCCGTGGTCGGGGAGCTGTTTTTT. V usage is TRBV3-1 (or the pseudogene TRBV3-2) and J usage is TRBJ2-2; D call uncertain. CDR3 length: 13 residues. Germline CDR1 reads LGHDT; CDR2 reads YNNKEL (reference sequence). Between the trimmed V and J ends, which lost 2 bases and 7 bases, there was a span of 8 bases.

Of note for this clone: Other DNA sequences from this sample encode an identical CDR3 as well. The CDR3 reads CASSPDRDYGYTF. CDR3 in DNA: TGTGCCAGCTCGCCAGACAGGGACTATGGCTACACCTTC. The chain couples TRBV18 to TRBJ1-2; 7 nucleotides match TRBD1. CDR1 is KGHSH and CDR2 is LQKENI in the germline V gene. Germline trimming cut 6 bases from V and 3 bases from J; bases unmatched to any gene: 4. This CDR3 region has 13 residues. The whole variable domain, remainder taken from reference TRBV18 and TRBJ1-2, is NAGVMQNPRHLVRRRGQEARLRCSPMKGHSHVYWYRQLPEEGLKFMVYLQKENIIDESGMPKERFSAEFPKEGPSILRIQQVVRGDSAAYFCASSPDRDYGYTFGSGTRLTVV.

The chain employs TRBV14 and TRBJ2-5; no clear D gene. This CDR3 is 14 amino acids long. Germline V gene sequence: CDR1 SGHDN, CDR2 FVKESK. V was pared by 1 base and J by 8 bases, with 14 bases between. CDR3: CASSQGSMVGTQYF. As DNA, the CDR3 is TGTGCCAGCAGCCAAGGTTCCATGGTCGGAACCCAGTACTTC.

The rearrangement joins TRBV10-3 to TRBJ2-2, with 10 positions matching TRBD2. The germline gives CDR1 ENHRY, CDR2 SYGVKD. J lost 3 bases, V lost 6 bases, and 4 bases had no gene match. The CDR3 is 15 amino acids. This chain's CDR3 is CAISHLAGDTGELFF. The CDR3, as DNA: TGTGCCATCAGCCATCTAGCGGGGGACACCGGGGAGCTGTTTTTT.

CDR3 sequence: CASSPEIGSGNTIYF. CDR3 nucleotide sequence: TGTGCCAGCTCGCCCGAAATCGGCTCTGGAAACACCATATATTTT. The chain links TRBV18 to TRBJ1-3; D unclear. The V and J ends lost 6 bases and 0 bases respectively, with 12 bases between them. The CDR3 extends over 15 amino acids. Germline V lookup: CDR1 KGHSH, CDR2 LQKENI.

The chain joins TRBV7-9 to TRBJ2-7; no clear D. The CDR3 spans 12 residues. V gave up 5 bases and J gave up 3 bases, with 8 bases separating them. Per germline, CDR1 SEHNR and CDR2 FQNEAQ (reference sequence). The CDR3 reads CASSPHHYEQYF. In DNA, the CDR3 is TGTGCCAGCAGCCCCCACCACTACGAGCAGTACTTC.

The chain has TRBV30 and TRBJ1-3; D not resolved. V was clipped by 6 bases and J by 2 bases, with 14 bases between them. Germline V gene lookup returns CDR1 GTSNPN and CDR2 SVGIG (reference sequence). The CDR3 sequence is 14 residues long. The CDR3 region has the DNA TGTGCCTGCAACCCCCGGGGAACTGGAAACACCATATATTTT. It encodes CACNPRGTGNTIYF.

On this clone: Distinct nucleotide sequences in the sample also encode this CDR3. The CDR3 loop is CASSLEGGTNEKLFF. The CDR3 DNA is TGCGCCAGCAGCTTGGAAGGGGGAACTAATGAAAAACTGTTTTTT. The chain couples TRBV5-1 to TRBJ1-4; D possibly corresponds to TRBD1 (6 bases). The V gene lost 0 bases and the J gene lost 1 base, with 7 bases spanning the gap. The CDR3 extends over 15 amino acids. Per germline, CDR1 SGHRS and CDR2 YFSETQ.

The chain has TRBV5-1 and TRBJ1-4; 7 positions match TRBD1. With 3 bases clipped from V and 4 bases from J, the junction kept 3 bases outside the gene matches. There are 14 residues in the CDR3. Germline CDR1 reads SGHRS; CDR2 reads YFSETQ. CDR3 DNA sequence: TGCGCCAGCAGCTCGGGACAGCTTAATGAAAAACTGTTTTTT. The encoded protein is CASSSGQLNEKLFF.

The gene calls are TRBV7-2 and TRBJ1-2; TRBD1 is a possible D gene (6 bases). This CDR3 is 16 amino acids long. Trimming stripped 2 bases from V and 8 bases from J, with 21 bases between. Germline V CDR1 and CDR2: SGHTA, FQGNSA. The CDR3 region has the DNA TGTGCCAGCAGCTTAACCCGACACAGGGCGGGGGGAGGCTACACCTTC. Translation gives CASSLTRHRAGGGYTF. The full variable domain, with the rest looked up from reference TRBV7-2 and TRBJ1-2, is GAGVSQSPSNKVTEKGKDVELRCDPISGHTALYWYRQSLGQGLEFLIYFQGNSAPDKSGLPSDRFSAERTGGSVSTLTIQRTQQEDSAVYLCASSLTRHRAGGGYTFGSGTRLTVV.

The V and J genes are TRBV11-2 and TRBJ2-1, with 7 bases that match TRBD1. V shed 5 bases, J shed 6 bases, and the junction held 7 bases outside the gene matches. Germline V gene data show CDR1 as SGHAT and CDR2 as FQNNGV. The CDR3 is 14 residues long. The CDR3 loop is CASSASGTVNEQFF. Here the CDR3 DNA reads TGTGCCAGCAGCGCGTCCGGGACAGTCAATGAGCAGTTCTTC.

The rearrangement links TRBV2 to TRBJ1-4, with unresolved D. The V end was cut by 8 bases, the J end by 3 bases, with 7 bases between. Germline CDR1 and CDR2: SNHLY and FYNNEI. CDR3 length equals 12 residues. The CDR3 DNA is TGTGCCAGCCGACTCTCTAATGAAAAACTGTTTTTT. It codes for CASRLSNEKLFF.

The chain couples TRBV27 to TRBJ2-3, with D perhaps being TRBD1 or TRBD2 (5 bases each). There are 14 residues in the CDR3. The germline V gene has CDR1 MNHEY and CDR2 SMNVEV (reference sequence). The V end lost 1 base, the J end lost 2 bases, and 7 bases lay between the germline ends. In DNA form, the CDR3 reads TGTGCCAGCAGTTTATTGGGGGTCACAGATACGCAGTATTTT. Its translation is CASSLLGVTDTQYF.